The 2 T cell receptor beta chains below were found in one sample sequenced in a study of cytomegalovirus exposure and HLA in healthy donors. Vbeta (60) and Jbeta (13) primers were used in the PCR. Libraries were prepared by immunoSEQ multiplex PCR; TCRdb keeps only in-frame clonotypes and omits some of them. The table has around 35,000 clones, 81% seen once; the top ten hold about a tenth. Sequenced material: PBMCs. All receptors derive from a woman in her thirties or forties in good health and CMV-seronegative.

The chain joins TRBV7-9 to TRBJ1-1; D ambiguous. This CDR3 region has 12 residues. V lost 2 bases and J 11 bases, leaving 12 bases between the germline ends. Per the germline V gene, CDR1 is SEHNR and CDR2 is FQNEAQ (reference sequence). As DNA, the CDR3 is TGTGCCAGCAGCTTAATTAGCTACGGGGCTTTCTTT. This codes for CASSLISYGAFF. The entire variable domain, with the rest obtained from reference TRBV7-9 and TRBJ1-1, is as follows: DTGVSQNPRHKITKRGQNVTFRCDPISEHNRLYWYRQTLGQGPEFLTYFQNEAQLEKSRLLSDRFSAERPKGSFSTLEIQRTEQGDSAMYLCASSLISYGAFFGQGTRLTVV.

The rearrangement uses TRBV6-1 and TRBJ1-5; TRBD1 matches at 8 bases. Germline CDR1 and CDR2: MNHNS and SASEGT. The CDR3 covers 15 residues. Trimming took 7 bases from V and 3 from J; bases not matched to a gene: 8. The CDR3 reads CASTQDRGPNQPQHF. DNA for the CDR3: TGTGCCAGCACTCAAGACAGGGGCCCCAATCAGCCCCAGCATTTT.